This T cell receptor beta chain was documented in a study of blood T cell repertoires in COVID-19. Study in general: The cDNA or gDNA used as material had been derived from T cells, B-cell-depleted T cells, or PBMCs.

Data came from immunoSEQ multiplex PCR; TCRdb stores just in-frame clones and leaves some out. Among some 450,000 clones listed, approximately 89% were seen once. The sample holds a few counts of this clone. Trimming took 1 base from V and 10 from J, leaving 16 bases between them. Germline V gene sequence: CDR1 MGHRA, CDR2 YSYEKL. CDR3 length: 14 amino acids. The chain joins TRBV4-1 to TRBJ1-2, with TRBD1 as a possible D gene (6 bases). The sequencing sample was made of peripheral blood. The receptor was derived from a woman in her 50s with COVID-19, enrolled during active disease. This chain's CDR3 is CASSQVQGRASYTF. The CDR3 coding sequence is TGCGCCAGCAGCCAAGTACAGGGCAGGGCATCCTACACCTTC.